This TCR beta chain is drawn from a study of breast tumors, draining lymph nodes, adjacent tissues. Trimming removed 5 bases from V and 2 bases from J; junction bases left unmatched: 2. The CDR3 consists of 16 residues. The germline gives CDR1 LNHDA, CDR2 SQIVND (reference sequence). Findings and caveats of the study: Tumors had less TCR diversity than lymph nodes, more than nontumor tissue. Data only fit, rather than demonstrated, lymph node origin of most tumor T cells. Data fit most tumor T cells coming from lymph node, expanding in tumor.

TCRdb re-derived calls from the multiplex PCR reads in MiXCR, one entry per CDR3 protein. The data show over 150,000 distinct CDR3 sequences, approximately 33% seen once. In regard to this clonotype: What it recognizes is unknown. A much larger clone sits a single nucleotide away, making a read error possible. Because it lacks the conserved phenylalanine or tryptophan at the end, this CDR3 is likely a read error.

Axillary draining lymph nodes of breast cancer patients supplied the node samples. The material sequenced was axillary lymph node tissue. The receptor was isolated from a female donor with breast cancer. Some clones in this sample may be carry-over from other donors' samples. This sequence joins TRBV19 and TRBJ2-1; 14 bases are a match to TRBD2. For the CDR3, the DNA is TGTGCCAGTAGTGTGGGACTAGCGGGAGCCTACAATGAGCAGTTCTCC. As protein: CASSVGLAGAYNEQFS.